A selection of T cell receptor beta chains follows, all from one sample in a study of T cells in Graves' hyperthyroidism and ophthalmopathy. Each CDR3 protein gets one entry after TCRdb re-called the multiplex PCR reads with MiXCR. The table has some 510,000 distinct CDR3 sequences, more than 20% seen once; the top ten hold less than 30%. The sample taken for sequencing was blood. These TCRs come from a man between 18 and 35 years old with Graves' hyperthyroidism. Each CDR3 is given with its conserved first and last residue. The D gene is left open where the match is weak. Clone size is given for some rows only: seen once, a few or many times, or a class if the clone is expanded.

V	J	size	D	length	DNA	CDR3
TRBV19	TRBJ2-2	few	-	17	TGTGCCAGTAGTATAGATTTGCAGGGGCCTAACACCGGGGAGCTGTTTTTT	CASSIDLQGPNTGELFF
TRBV7-7	TRBJ1-2	many	-	17	TGTGCCAGCAGCTTAGCACAGACAGGCTTAGAAGACTATGGCTACACCTTC	CASSLAQTGLEDYGYTF
TRBV20-1	TRBJ2-5	many	TRBD1	14	TGCAGTGCTAGCTACAGGGGGCGCGGGGAGACCCAGTACTTC	CSASYRGRGETQYF
TRBV11-2	TRBJ1-1	many	-	16	TGTGCCAGCAGCTTAGGTTCGACAGCTGCTAACACTGAAGCTTTCTTT	CASSLGSTAANTEAFF
TRBV2	TRBJ1-1	many	-	15	TGTGCCAGCAGTGTTCTCGGACGGATGAACACTGAAGCTTTCTTT	CASSVLGRMNTEAFF
TRBV5-1	TRBJ2-7	many	-	14	TGCGCCAGCAGCGAGGACACGGTAGAGAGCGAGCAGTACTTC	CASSEDTVESEQYF
TRBV6-5	TRBJ1-6	many	-	16	TGTGCCAGCAGTTACAGAGGGAGCTCCTATAATTCACCCCTCCACTTT	CASSYRGSSYNSPLHF
TRBV12-3/TRBV12-4	TRBJ1-3	many	-	14	TGTGCCAGCAGAGGTGACAACTCTGGAAACACCATATATTTT	CASRGDNSGNTIYF
TRBV13	TRBJ1-1	many	-	14	TGTGCCAGCAGCCAACAGTCGGACAACACTGGAGCTTTCTTT	CASSQQSDNTGAFF
TRBV18	TRBJ1-3	-	TRBD1	16	TGTGCCAGCTCACCAAGGGGGCGGACAGCTGGAAACACCATATATTTT	CASSPRGRTAGNTIYF
TRBV20-1	TRBJ2-2	many	-	13	TGCAGTGCGCGACACCAGAACACCGGGGAGCTGTTTTTT	CSARHQNTGELFF
TRBV19	TRBJ1-2	-	-	12	TGTGCCAGTAGCCTCCCGGGTTTCGGCTACACCTTC	CASSLPGFGYTF
TRBV20-1	TRBJ1-5	many	-	14	TGCAGTGCTAGGCCGGCAGGGTTCAATCAGCCCCAGCATTTT	CSARPAGFNQPQHF
TRBV4-1	TRBJ1-1	many	-	15	TGCGCCAGCAGCCACTTAGTTCGGGGGGCACCTGGAGCTTTCTTT	CASSHLVRGAPGAFF
TRBV11-1	TRBJ2-7	-	-	16	TGTGCCAGCAGTTCCGGGACAAACATCCAACCCTACGAGCAGTACTTC	CASSSGTNIQPYEQYF
TRBV6-2/TRBV6-3	TRBJ2-5	many	TRBD1	13	TGTGCCAGCAGGGGTACAGGGGGGAAGACCCAGTACTTC	CASRGTGGKTQYF
TRBV12-3/TRBV12-4	TRBJ2-5	many	TRBD1	15	TGTGCCAGCAGATCGGACAGGGACCTAAGGGAGACCCAGTACTTC	CASRSDRDLRETQYF
TRBV12-3/TRBV12-4	TRBJ1-2	-	TRBD1	15	TGTGCCAGCAGTCCATCGGGACAGGGGGCGCAGGGCTACACCTTC	CASSPSGQGAQGYTF